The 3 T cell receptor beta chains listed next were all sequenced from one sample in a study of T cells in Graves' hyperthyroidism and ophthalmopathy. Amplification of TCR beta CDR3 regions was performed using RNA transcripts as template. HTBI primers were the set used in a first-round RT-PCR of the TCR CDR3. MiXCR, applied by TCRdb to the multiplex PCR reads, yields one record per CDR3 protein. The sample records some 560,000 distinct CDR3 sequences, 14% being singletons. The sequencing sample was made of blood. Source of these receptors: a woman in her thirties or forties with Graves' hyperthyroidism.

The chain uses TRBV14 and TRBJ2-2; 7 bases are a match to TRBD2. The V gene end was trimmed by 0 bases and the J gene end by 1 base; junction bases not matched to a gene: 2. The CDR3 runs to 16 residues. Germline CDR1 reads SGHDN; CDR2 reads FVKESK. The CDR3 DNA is TGTGCCAGCAGCCAAGAGACGGGAGGGAACACCGGGGAGCTGTTTTTT. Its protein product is CASSQETGGNTGELFF.

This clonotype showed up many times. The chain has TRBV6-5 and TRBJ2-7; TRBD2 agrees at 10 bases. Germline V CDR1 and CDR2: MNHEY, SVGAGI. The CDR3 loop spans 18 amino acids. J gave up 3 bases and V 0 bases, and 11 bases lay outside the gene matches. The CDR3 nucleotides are TGTGCCAGCAGTTACTCGACTCCCCTAGCGGGAGATGTCTACGAGCAGTACTTC. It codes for CASSYSTPLAGDVYEQYF.

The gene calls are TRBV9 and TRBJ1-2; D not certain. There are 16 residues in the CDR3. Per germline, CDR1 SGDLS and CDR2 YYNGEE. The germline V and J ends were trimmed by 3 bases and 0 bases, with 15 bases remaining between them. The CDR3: CASSAGLESSNYGYTF. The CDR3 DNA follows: TGTGCCAGCAGCGCCGGACTGGAATCCTCTAACTATGGCTACACCTTC.